The 23 T cell receptor beta chains below were found in one sample sequenced in a study of cytomegalovirus exposure and HLA in healthy donors. Both 60 Vbeta primers and 13 Jbeta primers went into the PCR. Sequencing used immunoSEQ multiplex PCR; TCRdb keeps in-frame clones, though not all of them. This table has approximately 220,000 clones, about three quarters appearing once. Sequencing was performed on PBMCs. The receptors were gathered from a man aged 18-30 years in good health and CMV-seronegative.

This clone was detected only a few times. The rearrangement uses TRBV4-2 and TRBJ2-7, with D possibly being TRBD1 (6 bases). Trimming left V 4 bases short and J 5 bases short, with 18 bases between. This CDR3 has 15 amino acids. Germline CDR1 reads LGHNA; CDR2 reads YNFKEQ. Here the CDR3 reads CASSLGTQGTHEQYF. The CDR3 region has the DNA TGTGCCAGCAGCCTCGGGACACAGGGCACCCACGAGCAGTACTTC.

This clone came up once. In nucleotides, the CDR3 is TGTGCCAGCAGTGAACGGCCTCGAGGTGCCACCGGGGAGCTGTTTTTT. Translation: CASSERPRGATGELFF. V and J are TRBV2 and TRBJ2-2; D ambiguous. The CDR3 totals 16 residues. The germline V gene has CDR1 SNHLY and CDR2 FYNNEI. V shed 2 bases and J shed 4 bases, with 14 bases lying between them. Filled out from reference TRBV2 and TRBJ2-2, the complete variable domain reads EPEVTQTPSHQVTQMGQEVILRCVPISNHLYFYWYRQILGQKVEFLVSFYNNEISEKSEIFDDQFSVERPDGSNFTLKIRSTKLEDSAMYFCASSERPRGATGELFFGEGSRLTVL.

The chain recombines TRBV2 with TRBJ2-3; a possible D gene is TRBD1 (5 bases). Trimming cost V 1 base and J 2 bases, with 10 bases left between them. Germline values: CDR1 SNHLY, CDR2 FYNNEI. The CDR3 consists of 15 residues. The CDR3 spells CASSEGAGHTDTQYF. In nucleotides, the CDR3 is TGTGCCAGCAGTGAAGGCGCAGGGCACACAGATACGCAGTATTTT.

Worth noting for this clone: Additional DNA sequences in this sample encode the identical CDR3. V gene TRBV6-5 combines with J gene TRBJ1-2; unclear D gene. The V and J ends lost 7 bases and 5 bases respectively, with 8 bases between them. CDR1 MNHEY and CDR2 SVGAGI come from the germline V gene. This CDR3 has 11 amino acids. In DNA, the CDR3 is TGTGCCAGCACCCGGGGTTATGGCTACACCTTC. It encodes CASTRGYGYTF.

The J gene is TRBJ1-1, the V gene TRBV7-2, with a possible D match to TRBD1 (5 bases). The CDR3 is made up of 16 amino acids. Germline V gives CDR1 SGHTA, CDR2 FQGNSA. V lost 1 base and J lost 1, with 13 bases in between. CDR3 protein: CASSLDLRGWNTEAFF. DNA for the CDR3: TGTGCCAGCAGCTTAGACCTTAGGGGATGGAACACTGAAGCTTTCTTT.

This clone appeared once. V and J are TRBV2 and TRBJ1-1, with a tentative D call TRBD1 (5 bases). The V and J ends lost 6 bases and 7 bases respectively, with 9 bases between them. The CDR3 runs to 11 residues. The germline CDR1 and CDR2 sequences are SNHLY and FYNNEI. DNA of the CDR3: TGTGCCAGCAGGTGGACACTTGAAGCTTTCTTT. This encodes CASRWTLEAFF.

This chain uses TRBV18 with TRBJ2-1; D uncertain. Germline V lookup: CDR1 KGHSH, CDR2 LQKENI. The CDR3 runs to 16 residues. Trimming pared 3 bases from V and 0 bases from J, leaving 12 bases between. The DNA for the CDR3 is TGTGCCAGCTCACCGATACAGCCAAGCTCCTACAATGAGCAGTTCTTC. Its protein product is CASSPIQPSSYNEQFF.

This chain joins TRBV19 and TRBJ2-7; D is unclear. From germline, CDR1 is LNHDA and CDR2 SQIVND (reference sequence). V shed 3 bases and J shed 1 base, with 13 bases lying between them. The CDR3 is 15 residues long. DNA of the CDR3: TGTGCCAGTAGTATTTACAGTCTCACATCCTACGAGCAGTACTTC. The encoded protein is CASSIYSLTSYEQYF. Looking up the rest from reference TRBV19 and TRBJ2-7 gives the full variable domain: DGGITQSPKYLFRKEGQNVTLSCEQNLNHDAMYWYRQDPGQGLRLIYYSQIVNDFQKGDIAEGYSVSREKKESFPLTVTSAQKNPTAFYLCASSIYSLTSYEQYFGPGTRLTVT.

This rearrangement joins TRBV19 to TRBJ2-2; 9 positions match TRBD2. Germline-derived CDR1 and CDR2 are LNHDA and SQIVND (reference sequence). The CDR3 extends over 18 amino acids. The V segment lost 3 bases and the J segment 3 bases; nucleotides outside the gene matches: 11. Written as DNA, the CDR3 is TGTGCCAGTAGTATTCTGGGGGCGGGAGGGCCCTACACCGGGGAGCTGTTTTTT. It encodes CASSILGAGGPYTGELFF.

The chain carries TRBV7-2 and TRBJ1-1; D is ambiguous. The CDR3 extends over 11 amino acids. V dropped 5 bases and J dropped 7 bases, with 8 bases sitting between them. Germline CDR1 SGHTA, CDR2 FQGNSA. CDR3 region: CASSPRSEAFF. The CDR3 nucleotides are TGTGCCAGCAGCCCAAGGAGTGAAGCTTTCTTT. Looking up the rest from reference TRBV7-2 and TRBJ1-1 gives the full variable domain: GAGVSQSPSNKVTEKGKDVELRCDPISGHTALYWYRQSLGQGLEFLIYFQGNSAPDKSGLPSDRFSAERTGGSVSTLTIQRTQQEDSAVYLCASSPRSEAFFGQGTRLTVV.

The rearrangement joins TRBV4-2 to TRBJ2-3; 10 nucleotides agree with TRBD2. CDR1 is LGHNA and CDR2 is YNFKEQ in the germline V gene. The V and J ends lost 0 bases and 2 bases, in that order; junction bases with no gene match: 2. This CDR3 has 16 amino acids. CDR3 protein: CASSQELAGITDTQYF. The CDR3 DNA is TGTGCCAGCAGCCAAGAACTAGCGGGGATCACAGATACGCAGTATTTT.

The V gene is TRBV27, the J gene TRBJ2-3, with 7 nucleotides matching TRBD2. The CDR3 extends over 13 amino acids. Germline CDR1 and CDR2: MNHEY and SMNVEV (reference sequence). V dropped 6 bases and J dropped 3; count of bases not matched to a gene: 3. The DNA of the CDR3 is TGTGCCAGCAGCTGGGGGGGTACAGATACGCAGTATTTT. Its protein is CASSWGGTDTQYF.

V usage is TRBV15 and J usage is TRBJ2-7; D is perhaps TRBD1 (6 bases). Germline V lookup: CDR1 LNHNV, CDR2 YYDKDF (reference sequence). This CDR3 has 15 residues. The ends were cut back, 5 bases at V and 0 bases at J, with 14 bases in the middle. The CDR3 sequence is CATSRPDRSSYEQYF. In DNA form, the CDR3 reads TGTGCCACCAGCCGCCCCGACAGGAGCTCCTACGAGCAGTACTTC. The whole variable domain, remainder taken from reference TRBV15 and TRBJ2-7, is DAMVIQNPRYQVTQFGKPVTLSCSQTLNHNVMYWYQQKSSQAPKLLFHYYDKDFNNEADTPDNFQSRRPNTSFCFLDIRSPGLGDTAMYLCATSRPDRSSYEQYFGPGTRLTVT.

V gene TRBV29-1 combines with J gene TRBJ1-2; the match to TRBD1 covers 7 bases. This CDR3 region has 15 residues. Germline trimming cut 5 bases from V and 5 bases from J; bases unmatched to any gene: 14. From germline, CDR1 is SQVTM and CDR2 ANQGSEA. The CDR3 is CSVKPSDREEYGYTF. For the CDR3, the DNA is TGCAGCGTTAAACCCTCTGACAGGGAGGAGTATGGCTACACCTTC.

The chain uses TRBV7-3 and TRBJ1-2; TRBD1 agrees at 8 bases. J gave up 13 bases and V 5 bases, and 12 bases lay outside the gene matches. Germline assignment: CDR1 SGHTA and CDR2 FQGTGA. The CDR3 consists of 13 residues. The CDR3 is CASSAGRGRTPTF. The CDR3 DNA sequence: TGTGCCAGCAGCGCCGGCAGGGGGCGCACTCCCACCTTC.

This chain connects TRBV6-5 to TRBJ2-1, with a possible D match to TRBD2 (5 bases). Deletions cut 8 bases from V and 4 bases from J, with 6 bases between. There are 11 residues in the CDR3. In germline, CDR1 is MNHEY, CDR2 SVGAGI. The CDR3 protein is CASRGYNEQFF. DNA of the CDR3: TGTGCCAGCCGGGGTTACAATGAGCAGTTCTTC.

V and J are TRBV15 and TRBJ2-2, with 7 positions matching TRBD2. Trimming took 0 bases from V and 5 from J; bases not matched to a gene: 3. CDR3 length: 15 residues. The germline gives CDR1 LNHNV, CDR2 YYDKDF (reference sequence). CDR3 loop: CATSRDRGGTGELFF. For the CDR3, the DNA is TGTGCCACCAGCAGAGACCGGGGAGGGACCGGGGAGCTGTTTTTT.

This chain uses TRBV6-1 with TRBJ1-6, with TRBD1 as a possible D gene (5 bases). Trimming removed 3 bases from V and 5 bases from J, with 8 bases in between. The germline V gene has CDR1 MNHNS and CDR2 SASEGT. This CDR3 region has 14 residues. The CDR3 sequence: CASSDRQHNSPLHF. The CDR3 nucleotides read TGTGCCAGCAGTGACCGACAGCATAATTCACCCCTCCACTTT.

This clone was seen more than once but under ten times. The rearrangement uses TRBV7-3 and TRBJ1-1, with TRBD1 matching over 7 bases. Germline CDR1 and CDR2: SGHTA and FQGTGA. The CDR3 is 15 residues long. J gave up 1 base and V 5 bases, and 7 bases lay outside the gene matches. The CDR3 here is CASSQTGQSNTEAFF. The CDR3 nucleotides are TGTGCCAGCAGCCAAACGGGACAGTCGAACACTGAAGCTTTCTTT. The full variable domain, completed using reference TRBV7-3 and TRBJ1-1, is GAGVSQTPSNKVTEKGKYVELRCDPISGHTALYWYRQSLGQGPEFLIYFQGTGAADDSGLPNDRFFAVRPEGSVSTLKIQRTERGDSAVYLCASSQTGQSNTEAFFGQGTRLTVV.

The chain carries TRBV25-1 and TRBJ2-2, with D perhaps TRBD2 (7 bases). The ends were cut back, 6 bases at V and 4 bases at J, with 15 bases in the middle. Germline-derived CDR1 and CDR2 are MGHDK and SYGVNS. This CDR3 comprises 15 residues. This CDR3 reads CASRDRGAATGELFF. The CDR3, as DNA: TGTGCCAGCAGGGATCGGGGGGCGGCCACCGGGGAGCTGTTTTTT.

The genes are TRBV5-8 and TRBJ2-3, with 8 bases that match TRBD1. The CDR3 spans 15 residues. Germline V gene data show CDR1 as SGHTS and CDR2 as YDEGEE. V lost 3 bases, J lost 1 base, and 4 bases stayed unmatched. The CDR3 here is CASSWGQARTDTQYF. CDR3 DNA sequence: TGTGCCAGCAGCTGGGGACAGGCCCGCACAGATACGCAGTATTTT. Combining the CDR3 with reference TRBV5-8 and TRBJ2-3 gives the whole variable domain EAGVTQSPTHLIKTRGQQATLRCSPISGHTSVYWYQQALGLGLQFLLWYDEGEERNRGNFPPRFSGRQFPNYSSELNVNALELEDSALYLCASSWGQARTDTQYFGPGTRLTVL.

The chain combines TRBV9 with TRBJ2-5; D is possibly TRBD2 (6 bases). The germline gives CDR1 SGDLS, CDR2 YYNGEE. V was trimmed by 4 bases and J by 2 bases, leaving 12 bases between them. This CDR3 has 14 amino acids. The CDR3 DNA is TGTGCCAGCAGCCTCTCGGGGGTGCAAGAGACCCAGTACTTC. Its translation is CASSLSGVQETQYF.

A few counts support this clone. The chain employs TRBV19 and TRBJ1-6; tentatively, D is TRBD1 (6 bases). Germline lookup yields CDR1 LNHDA and CDR2 SQIVND (reference sequence). This CDR3 comprises 15 residues. Trimming took off 6 bases at V and 5 bases at J, with 14 bases between the two ends. CDR3 amino acids: CASRSEDRNNSPLHF. The CDR3 nucleotides read TGTGCCAGTAGGTCTGAAGACAGGAATAATTCACCCCTCCACTTT.